The entry below gives a single TCR beta chain sequence along with its context. What it binds is unknown. Distinct nucleotide sequences in the sample also encode this CDR3. The sample belongs to a study of T cell responses to AZD1222 COVID-19 vaccine. The study, taken as a whole, reports: Increases in Spike-specific TCR breadth and depth were seen after two AZD1222 doses. Sampling that yielded the repertoires occurred only after the peak T cell response.

This table comes from immunoSEQ multiplex PCR, and its TCRdb copy is limited to in-frame clones, with some not included. The sample consists of about 170,000 clones, 85% to 90% of them appearing once. CDR1 MDHEN and CDR2 SYDVKM come from the germline V gene. V was cut by 6 bases and J by 1 base, with 9 bases left in between. The CDR3 contains 13 residues. The chain carries TRBV28 and TRBJ1-2; TRBD1 might be the D (6 bases). Here the sequenced sample was peripheral blood, taken 28 days after the second dose of the MenACWY control vaccine. The source is an adult who received the MenACWY meningococcal vaccine as a control. The CDR3 DNA is TGTGCCAGCAGCCCGGACAGTAACTATGGCTACACCTTC. Encoded protein: CASSPDSNYGYTF.